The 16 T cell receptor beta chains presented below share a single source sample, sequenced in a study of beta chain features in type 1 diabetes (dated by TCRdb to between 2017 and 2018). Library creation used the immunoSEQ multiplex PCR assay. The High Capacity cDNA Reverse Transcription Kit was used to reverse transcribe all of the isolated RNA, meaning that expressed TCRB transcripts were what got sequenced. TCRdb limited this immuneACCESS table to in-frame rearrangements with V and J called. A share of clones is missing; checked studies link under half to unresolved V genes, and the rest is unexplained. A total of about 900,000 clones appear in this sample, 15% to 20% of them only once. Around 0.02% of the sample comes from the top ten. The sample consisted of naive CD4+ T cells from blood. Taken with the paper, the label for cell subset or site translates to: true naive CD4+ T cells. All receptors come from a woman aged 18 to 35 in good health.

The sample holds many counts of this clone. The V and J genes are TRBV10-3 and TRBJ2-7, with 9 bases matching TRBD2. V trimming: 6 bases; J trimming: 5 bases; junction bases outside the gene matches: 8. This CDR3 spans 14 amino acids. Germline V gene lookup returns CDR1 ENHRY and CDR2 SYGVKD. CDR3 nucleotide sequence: TGTGCCATCAGGGGAGGACTAGCGAGTCACGAGCAGTACTTC. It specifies CAIRGGLASHEQYF.

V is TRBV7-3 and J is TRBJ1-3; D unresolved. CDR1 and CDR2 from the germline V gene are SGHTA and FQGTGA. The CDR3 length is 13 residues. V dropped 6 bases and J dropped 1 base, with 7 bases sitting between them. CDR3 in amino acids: CASSVSSGNTIYF. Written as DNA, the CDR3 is TGTGCCAGCAGTGTATCGTCTGGAAACACCATATATTTT.

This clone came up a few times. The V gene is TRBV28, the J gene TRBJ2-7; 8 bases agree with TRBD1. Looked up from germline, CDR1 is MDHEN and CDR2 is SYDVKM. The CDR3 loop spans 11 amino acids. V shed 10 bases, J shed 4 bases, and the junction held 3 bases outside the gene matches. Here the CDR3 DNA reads TGTGCCATCCGGGACAGGTACGAGCAGTACTTC. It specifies CAIRDRYEQYF.

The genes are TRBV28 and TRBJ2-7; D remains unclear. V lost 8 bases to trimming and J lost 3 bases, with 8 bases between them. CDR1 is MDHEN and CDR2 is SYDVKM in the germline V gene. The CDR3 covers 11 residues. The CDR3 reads CASSWDYEQYF. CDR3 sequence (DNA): TGTGCCAGCTCGTGGGACTACGAGCAGTACTTC. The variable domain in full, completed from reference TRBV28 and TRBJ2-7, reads DVKVTQSSRYLVKRTGEKVFLECVQDMDHENMFWYRQDPGLGLRLIYFSYDVKMKEKGDIPEGYSVSREKKERFSLILESASTNQTSMYLCASSWDYEQYFGPGTRLTVT.

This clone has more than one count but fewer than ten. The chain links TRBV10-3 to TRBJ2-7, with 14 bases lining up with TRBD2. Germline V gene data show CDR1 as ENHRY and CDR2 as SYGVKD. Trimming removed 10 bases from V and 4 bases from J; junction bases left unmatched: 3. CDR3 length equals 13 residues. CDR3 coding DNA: TGTGCCACCGGGACTAGCGGGAGATACGAGCAGTACTTC. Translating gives CATGTSGRYEQYF.

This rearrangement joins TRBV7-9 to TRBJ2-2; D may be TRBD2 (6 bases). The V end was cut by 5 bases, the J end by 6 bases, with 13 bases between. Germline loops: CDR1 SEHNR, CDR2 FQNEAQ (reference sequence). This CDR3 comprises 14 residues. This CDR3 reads CASSPERVSGELFF. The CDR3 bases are TGTGCCAGCAGCCCCGAGCGGGTTTCCGGGGAGCTGTTTTTT.

CDR3 coding DNA: TGCGCCAGCAGCTTTGACCGTGAGCAGTTCTTC. Residues: CASSFDREQFF. V usage is TRBV5-1 and J usage is TRBJ2-1; D remains ambiguous. Looked up from germline, CDR1 is SGHRS and CDR2 is YFSETQ. Between the trimmed V and J ends, which lost 2 bases and 9 bases, there was a span of 6 bases. CDR3 length: 11 amino acids. The complete variable domain, with remaining parts taken from reference TRBV5-1 and TRBJ2-1, reads KAGVTQTPRYLIKTRGQQVTLSCSPISGHRSVSWYQQTPGQGLQFLFEYFSETQRNKGNFPGRFSGRQFSNSRSEMNVSTLELGDSALYLCASSFDREQFFGPGTRLTVL.

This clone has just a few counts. The CDR3 here is CATSRGANTGELFF. The CDR3 DNA follows: TGTGCCACCAGCAGGGGCGCGAACACCGGGGAGCTGTTTTTT. This chain links TRBV15 with TRBJ2-2; no firm D call. V was shortened by 3 bases and J by 0 bases, with 5 bases between the two germline ends. Germline V gene sequence: CDR1 LNHNV, CDR2 YYDKDF (reference sequence). The CDR3 consists of 14 residues.

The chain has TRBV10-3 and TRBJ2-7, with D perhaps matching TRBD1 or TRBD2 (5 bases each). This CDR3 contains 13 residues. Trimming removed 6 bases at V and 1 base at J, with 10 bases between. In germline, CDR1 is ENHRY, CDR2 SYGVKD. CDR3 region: CAIRGDSSYEQYF. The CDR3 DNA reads TGTGCCATCAGGGGGGATTCTTCCTACGAGCAGTACTTC.

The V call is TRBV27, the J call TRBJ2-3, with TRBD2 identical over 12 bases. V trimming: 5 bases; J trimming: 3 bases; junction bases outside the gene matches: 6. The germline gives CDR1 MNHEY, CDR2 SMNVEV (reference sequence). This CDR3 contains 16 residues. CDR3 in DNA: TGTGCCAGCAGTCCTTCTAGCGGGAGGGCGACAGATACGCAGTATTTT. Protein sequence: CASSPSSGRATDTQYF.

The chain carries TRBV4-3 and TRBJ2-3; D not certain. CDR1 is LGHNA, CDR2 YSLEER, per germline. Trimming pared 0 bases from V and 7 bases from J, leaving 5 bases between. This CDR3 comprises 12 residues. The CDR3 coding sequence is TGCGCCAGCAGCCAAGAACCAAATACGCAGTATTTT. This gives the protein CASSQEPNTQYF.

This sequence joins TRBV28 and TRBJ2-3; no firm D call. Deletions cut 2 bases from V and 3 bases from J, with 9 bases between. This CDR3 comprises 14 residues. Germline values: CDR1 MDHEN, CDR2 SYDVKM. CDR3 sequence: CASSLQPATDTQYF. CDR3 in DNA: TGTGCCAGCAGTTTACAACCCGCAACAGATACGCAGTATTTT.

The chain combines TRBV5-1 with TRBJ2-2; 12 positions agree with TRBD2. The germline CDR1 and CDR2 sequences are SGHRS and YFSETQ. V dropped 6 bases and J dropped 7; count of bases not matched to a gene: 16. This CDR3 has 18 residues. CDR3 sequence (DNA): TGCGCCAGCACCACAGCCCCGCTAGCGGGAGGGCGGCTCGGGGAGCTGTTTTTT. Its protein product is CASTTAPLAGGRLGELFF.

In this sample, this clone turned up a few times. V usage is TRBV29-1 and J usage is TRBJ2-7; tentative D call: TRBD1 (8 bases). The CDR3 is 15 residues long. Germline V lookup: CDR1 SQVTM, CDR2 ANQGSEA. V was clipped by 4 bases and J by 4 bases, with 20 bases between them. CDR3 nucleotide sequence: TGCAGCGTTGCCAAGGGGGGGGACAGGTCTTACGAGCAGTACTTC. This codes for CSVAKGGDRSYEQYF.

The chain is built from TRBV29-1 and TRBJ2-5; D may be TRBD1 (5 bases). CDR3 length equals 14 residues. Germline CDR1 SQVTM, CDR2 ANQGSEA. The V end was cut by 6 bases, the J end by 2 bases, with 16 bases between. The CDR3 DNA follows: TGCAGCGTCCAAGGGCCAGGGATGCAAGAGACCCAGTACTTC. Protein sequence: CSVQGPGMQETQYF.

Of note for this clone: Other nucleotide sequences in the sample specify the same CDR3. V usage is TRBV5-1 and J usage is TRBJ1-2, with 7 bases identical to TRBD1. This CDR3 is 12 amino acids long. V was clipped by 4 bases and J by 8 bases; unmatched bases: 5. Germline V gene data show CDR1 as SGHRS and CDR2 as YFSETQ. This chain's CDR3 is CASSPDRDGYTF. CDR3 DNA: TGCGCCAGCAGCCCCGACAGGGACGGCTACACCTTC. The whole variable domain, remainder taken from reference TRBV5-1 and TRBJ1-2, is KAGVTQTPRYLIKTRGQQVTLSCSPISGHRSVSWYQQTPGQGLQFLFEYFSETQRNKGNFPGRFSGRQFSNSRSEMNVSTLELGDSALYLCASSPDRDGYTFGSGTRLTVV.